These 12 T cell receptor beta chains were sequenced from one sample in a study of T cells after yellow fever vaccination. TCRdb re-called the 5' RACE reads through MiXCR, storing one row per CDR3 protein. Among 70,000 or so distinct CDR3 sequences listed, 7.3% were seen once. Sequencing was performed on CD8+ T cells sorted from PBMCs, taken more than 8 days after the first yellow fever vaccination. The source of these receptors is a young man who received the YFV17D yellow fever vaccine.

Many counts were recorded for this clonotype. The rearrangement links TRBV19 to TRBJ1-1; a possible D gene is TRBD1 (6 bases). The CDR3 sequence is 16 residues long. CDR1 and CDR2 from the germline V gene are LNHDA and SQIVND (reference sequence). The V and J ends lost 0 bases and 0 bases respectively, with 11 bases between them. The DNA of the CDR3 is TGTGCCAGTAGTATAGACTCCGGGACATTGAACACTGAAGCTTTCTTT. Translated: CASSIDSGTLNTEAFF. Using reference TRBV19 and TRBJ1-1 for the parts outside the CDR3, the full variable domain is DGGITQSPKYLFRKEGQNVTLSCEQNLNHDAMYWYRQDPGQGLRLIYYSQIVNDFQKGDIAEGYSVSREKKESFPLTVTSAQKNPTAFYLCASSIDSGTLNTEAFFGQGTRLTVV.

This clonotype was observed at least ten times. CDR3 DNA sequence: TGCGCCAGCAGCCAAACTAGCCAGGTTAGCAATCAGCCCCAGCATTTT. Encoded protein: CASSQTSQVSNQPQHF. The chain uses TRBV4-1 and TRBJ1-5, with D unresolved. Germline values: CDR1 MGHRA, CDR2 YSYEKL. The V and J ends lost 2 bases and 0 bases respectively, with 11 bases between them. This CDR3 is built from 16 residues.

There are a few counts of this clonotype. J is TRBJ2-7 and V is TRBV7-2, with D tentatively TRBD1 or TRBD2 (6 bases each). CDR3 length: 17 residues. Between the trimmed V and J ends, which lost 0 bases and 7 bases, there was a span of 22 bases. CDR1 and CDR2 from the germline V gene are SGHTA and FQGNSA. The CDR3 here is CASSLALSPGAVGEQYV. As DNA, the CDR3 is TGTGCCAGCAGCTTAGCGCTCTCCCCGGGGGCAGTAGGAGAGCAGTACGTC.

This clonotype was detected ten times or more. This rearrangement joins TRBV5-6 to TRBJ2-1, with D unresolved. This CDR3 comprises 15 residues. V was clipped by 0 bases and J by 5 bases, with 12 bases between them. Germline CDR1 and CDR2: SGHDT and YYEEEE. The CDR3 DNA sequence: TGTGCCAGCAGCTTGGTTCGGCTTTTACACAATGAGCAGTTCTTC. Its protein is CASSLVRLLHNEQFF. The whole variable domain, remainder taken from reference TRBV5-6 and TRBJ2-1, is DAGVTQSPTHLIKTRGQQVTLRCSPKSGHDTVSWYQQALGQGPQFIFQYYEEEERQRGNFPDRFSGHQFPNYSSELNVNALLLGDSALYLCASSLVRLLHNEQFFGPGTRLTVL.

This clonotype was detected many times. The V and J genes are TRBV21-1 and TRBJ1-6; the table's D call, TRBD1, has no DNA check behind it. TRBV21-1 is marked as a pseudogene. The CDR3 contains 15 residues. CDR3 sequence: CASSTEGARNSPLHF. As DNA, the CDR3 is TGTGCCAGCAGCACAGAGGGGGCGCGGAATTCACCCCTCCACTTT.

This clonotype was seen many times. The chain uses TRBV12-3 or TRBV12-4 and TRBJ2-3; 7 bases line up with TRBD2. The CDR3 has 15 amino acids. Trimming cost V 1 base and J 2 bases; bases outside gene matches: 3. This chain's CDR3 is CASSLGAGTTDTQYF. CDR3 sequence (DNA): TGTGCCAGCAGTTTAGGAGCGGGGACCACAGATACGCAGTATTTT.

This sequence joins TRBV19 and TRBJ1-1, with D hard to call. V dropped 3 bases and J dropped 5 bases, with 16 bases sitting between them. The CDR3 is made up of 15 amino acids. Germline assignment: CDR1 LNHDA and CDR2 SQIVND (reference sequence). The CDR3 coding sequence is TGTGCCAGTAGTATGTTTACGGGTGGCGGGACTGAAGCTTTCTTT. It is translated as CASSMFTGGGTEAFF.

In this sample, this clonotype turned up once. A much larger clonotype is one base distant, so this may be a read error. The chain couples TRBV29-1 to TRBJ2-1; unclear D gene. V was trimmed by 5 bases and J by 8 bases, leaving 13 bases between them. This CDR3 has 12 residues. Germline CDR1 SQVTM, CDR2 ANQGSEA. CDR3 nucleotide sequence: TGCAGCGTTCAGTACTATGGTGATGAGCAGTTCTTC. It is translated as CSVQYYGDEQFF.

V and J are TRBV6-5 and TRBJ1-5; D gene uncertain. The CDR3 length is 13 residues. Germline assignment: CDR1 MNHEY and CDR2 SVGAGI. V shed 2 bases and J shed 5 bases, with 7 bases lying between them. The CDR3 bases are TGTGCCAGCAGTTACGGCCCACATCAGCCCCAGCATTTT. Translation: CASSYGPHQPQHF.

Many counts were recorded for this clonotype. The V call is TRBV5-1, the J call TRBJ2-7; D call uncertain. Trimming took off 4 bases at V and 3 bases at J, with 14 bases between the two ends. Germline V gene sequence: CDR1 SGHRS, CDR2 YFSETQ. This CDR3 spans 14 amino acids. CDR3 coding DNA: TGCGCCAGCAGCCTTTGGGCGAGCCACTACGAGCAGTACTTC. Its translation: CASSLWASHYEQYF.

In its sample, this clonotype was seen many times. The rearrangement uses TRBV7-9 and TRBJ2-1; 8 nucleotides match TRBD1. The CDR3 has 11 residues. Per the germline V gene, CDR1 is SEHNR and CDR2 is FQNEAQ (reference sequence). The CDR3 is CAQGAQNEQFF. The CDR3 DNA is TGTGCTCAGGGGGCGCAAAATGAGCAGTTCTTC.

Concerning this clonotype itself: The junction departs from the called germline gene at one end, perhaps through a read error. The chain combines TRBV2 with TRBJ1-5; weak D call: TRBD1 (6 bases). The CDR3 loop spans 18 amino acids. Germline CDR1 is SNHLY and CDR2 is FYNNEI. The CDR3 reads CACSLDALYRVGNQPQHF. CDR3 DNA: TGTGCCTGCAGTTTAGATGCTTTATACAGGGTAGGGAATCAGCCCCAGCATTTT.